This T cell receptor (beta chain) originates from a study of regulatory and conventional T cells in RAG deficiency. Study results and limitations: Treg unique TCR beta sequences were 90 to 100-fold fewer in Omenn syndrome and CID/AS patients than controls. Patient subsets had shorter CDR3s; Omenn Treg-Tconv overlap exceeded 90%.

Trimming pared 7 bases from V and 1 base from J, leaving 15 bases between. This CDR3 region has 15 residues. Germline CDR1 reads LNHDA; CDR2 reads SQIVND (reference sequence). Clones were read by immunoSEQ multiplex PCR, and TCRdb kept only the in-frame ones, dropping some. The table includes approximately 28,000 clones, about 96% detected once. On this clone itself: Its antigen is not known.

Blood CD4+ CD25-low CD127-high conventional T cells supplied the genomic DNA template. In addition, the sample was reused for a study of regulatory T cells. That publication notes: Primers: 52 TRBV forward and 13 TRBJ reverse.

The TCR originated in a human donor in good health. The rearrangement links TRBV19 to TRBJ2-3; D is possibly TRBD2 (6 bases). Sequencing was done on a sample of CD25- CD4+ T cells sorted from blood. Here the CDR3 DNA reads TGTGCCAGTACAGGACTAAATAGCGGCACAGATACGCAGTATTTT. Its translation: CASTGLNSGTDTQYF.